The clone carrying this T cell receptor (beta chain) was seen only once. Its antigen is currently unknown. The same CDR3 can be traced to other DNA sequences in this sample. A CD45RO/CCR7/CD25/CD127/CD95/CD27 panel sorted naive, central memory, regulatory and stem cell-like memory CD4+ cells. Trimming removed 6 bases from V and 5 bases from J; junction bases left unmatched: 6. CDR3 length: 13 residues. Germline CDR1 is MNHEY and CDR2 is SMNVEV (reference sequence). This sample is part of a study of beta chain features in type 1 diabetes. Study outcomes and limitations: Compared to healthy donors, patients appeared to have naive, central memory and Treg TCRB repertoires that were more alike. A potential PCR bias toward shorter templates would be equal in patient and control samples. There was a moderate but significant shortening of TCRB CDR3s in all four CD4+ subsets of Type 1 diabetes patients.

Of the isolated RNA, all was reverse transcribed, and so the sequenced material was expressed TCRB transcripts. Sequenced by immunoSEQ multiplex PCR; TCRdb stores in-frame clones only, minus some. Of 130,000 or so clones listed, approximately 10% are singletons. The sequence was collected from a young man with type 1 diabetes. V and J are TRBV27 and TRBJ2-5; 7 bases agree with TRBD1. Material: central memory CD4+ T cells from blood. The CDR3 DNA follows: TGTGCCAGCAGACAGGGGCTGGGGGAGACCCAGTACTTC. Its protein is CASRQGLGETQYF.